These T cell receptor beta chains were read from a single sample in a study of blood T cell repertoires in COVID-19. Using immunoSEQ multiplex PCR, the repertoire was profiled, and TCRdb retains in-frame clones only, with some absent. The sample comprises 120,000 or so clones, around 76% of which are singletons, and around 5.5% rests with the top ten. The sample consisted of peripheral blood. These receptor sequences come from a man aged 55-75 years with acute or convalescent COVID-19. CDR3s include the opening cysteine and the closing phenylalanine or tryptophan. D genes are given only for firm matches. The size entry is marked missing in some rows and otherwise reads once, few, many or a size class.

abundance	v_gene	d_gene	j_gene	CDR3nt	CDR3aa
NA	TRBV19	NA	TRBJ1-1	TGTGCCAGTAGTATGAACAGAGGGGCTTTCTTT	CASSMNRGAFF
NA	TRBV5-4	NA	TRBJ1-2	TGTGCCAGCAGACGGACAGCCTCCTATGGCTACACCTTC	CASRRTASYGYTF
NA	TRBV5-4	TRBD1	TRBJ1-1	TGTGCCAGCAGCACGACAGGGGGCACTGAAGCTTTCTTT	CASSTTGGTEAFF
NA	TRBV24-1	NA	TRBJ1-2	TGTGCCACCAGTGAATTCGACAACAGGGAGATTCGGGATGGCTACACCTTC	CATSEFDNREIRDGYTF
NA	TRBV10-2	TRBD1	TRBJ1-4	TGCGCCAGCGGCGGGACAGATGCTGAAAAACTGTTTTTT	CASGGTDAEKLFF
NA	TRBV19	NA	TRBJ1-4	TGTGCCAGTAGTATGGCGGCGGCCGTCAATGAAAAACTGTTTTTT	CASSMAAAVNEKLFF
NA	TRBV18	NA	TRBJ1-6	TGTGCCAGCTCACCCCCCGCGGGGGCGCGAGAATCACCCCTCCACTTT	CASSPPAGARESPLHF
once	TRBV3-1/TRBV3-2	NA	TRBJ1-2	TGTGCCAGCAGGCACAAGACGGTTTTCGGGGGCTACACCTTC	CASRHKTVFGGYTF
NA	TRBV6-4	TRBD2	TRBJ2-1	TGTGCCAGCAGTTCAGCGGGAGGGAGAAATGAGCAGTTCTTC	CASSSAGGRNEQFF
NA	TRBV9	TRBD2	TRBJ2-7	TGTGCCAGCAGCCCCCTCGGGACTAGCTTCTACGAGCAGTACTTC	CASSPLGTSFYEQYF
NA	TRBV10-2	NA	TRBJ1-2	TGCGCCAGCAGTGAGTTAACGGGAAACTATGGCTACACCTTC	CASSELTGNYGYTF
NA	TRBV6-5	NA	TRBJ1-6	TGTGCCAGCTGGTCAGGTGGGAATTCACCCCTCCACTTT	CASWSGGNSPLHF
NA	TRBV5-1	TRBD2	TRBJ2-1	TGCGCCAGCAGCATTCCCCAGCGGGAGGAGCAGTTCTTC	CASSIPQREEQFF
NA	TRBV19	NA	TRBJ1-1	TGTGCCAGTAGTATCACAGGGAGATTTGGAGCTTTCTTT	CASSITGRFGAFF
few	TRBV9	NA	TRBJ1-2	TGTGCCAGCAGCGTAGGCCCGGGGAAAGACGGTGGCTACACCTTC	CASSVGPGKDGGYTF
NA	TRBV24-1	NA	TRBJ2-1	TGTGCCACCAGTGATTACCAGGGCGATGAGCAGTTCTTC	CATSDYQGDEQFF
NA	TRBV6-5	TRBD1	TRBJ1-5	TGTGCCAGCAGGAAACAGGGGACGGATCAGCCCCAGCATTTT	CASRKQGTDQPQHF
NA	TRBV5-1	TRBD2	TRBJ2-3	TGCGCCAGCAGCCAGAGCGGGAGGGGCACAGATACGCAGTATTTT	CASSQSGRGTDTQYF
NA	TRBV7-2	TRBD2	TRBJ2-5	TGTGCCAGCAGCTTAGTTCCTAGCGGGGGGTGGACCCAGTACTTC	CASSLVPSGGWTQYF
NA	TRBV5-1	TRBD1	TRBJ2-7	TGCGCCAGCAGCGGGCAGGGGGTCGAGTACGAGCAGTACTTC	CASSGQGVEYEQYF
NA	TRBV10-2	TRBD2	TRBJ2-2	TGCGCCAGCAGTGACGGGCGGGGGGCAAACACCGGGGAGCTGTTTTTT	CASSDGRGANTGELFF
once	TRBV12-3/TRBV12-4	NA	TRBJ1-1	TGTGCCAGCAGTATGACGGGTAGCACTGAAGCTTTCTTT	CASSMTGSTEAFF
NA	TRBV6-2/TRBV6-3	TRBD1	TRBJ2-7	TGTGCCAGCAGTCCATACACCGACAGGGGTCGGAACGAGCAGTACTTC	CASSPYTDRGRNEQYF
NA	TRBV24-1	TRBD1	TRBJ2-7	TGTGCCACCAGCAGCACCGGGACAGGGGTTGATGAGCAGTACTTC	CATSSTGTGVDEQYF
NA	TRBV6-5	NA	TRBJ1-1	TGTGCCAGCAGTTTTGGGCTGACCACTGAAGCTTTCTTT	CASSFGLTTEAFF
NA	TRBV5-1	NA	TRBJ2-7	TGCGCCAGCAGCTTGGGGACGGGGACCTACGAGCAGTACTTC	CASSLGTGTYEQYF
NA	TRBV5-1	NA	TRBJ2-7	TGCGCCAGCAGACCGACAGGGGACTACTACGAGCAGTACTTC	CASRPTGDYYEQYF
few	TRBV9	NA	TRBJ1-1	TGTGCCAGCAGCGTAGCCCCCCCAGCTGAAGCTTTCTTT	CASSVAPPAEAFF
NA	TRBV6-5	TRBD1	TRBJ1-5	TGTGCCAGCAGTCTACGGACAGGGGCGTTCCAGCCCCAGCATTTT	CASSLRTGAFQPQHF
NA	TRBV5-1	NA	TRBJ2-2	TGCGCCAGCAGCTTGGATGACAGGACCGGGGAGCTGTTTTTT	CASSLDDRTGELFF
NA	TRBV30	TRBD1	TRBJ1-6	TGTGCCTGGAGTTCCCCCCTGACAGGGAATCGGTATAATTCACCCCTCCACTTT	CAWSSPLTGNRYNSPLHF
NA	TRBV6-5	NA	TRBJ1-3	TGTGCCAGCACCCCGGGACAAGGGAACACCATATATTTT	CASTPGQGNTIYF
NA	TRBV6-4	NA	TRBJ2-2	TGTGCCAGCAGTGACGGGCCCGGGGAGCTGTTTTTT	CASSDGPGELFF